This TCR beta chain comes out of a study of cytomegalovirus exposure and HLA in healthy donors. Here immunoSEQ multiplex PCR was the method, and the copy in TCRdb shows in-frame clones only, minus some. The repertoire has around 350,000 clones, 86% of them found once; the top ten carry roughly 0.82%. Trimming cost V 6 bases and J 3 bases, with 9 bases left between them. The CDR3 is 13 residues long. Germline V lookup: CDR1 MNHEY, CDR2 SMNVEV (reference sequence). Sample: PBMCs. This chain links TRBV27 with TRBJ1-5; weak D call: TRBD1 (6 bases). The TCR sequence derives from a woman under 30 in good health and CMV-seronegative. The CDR3 here is CASSRTVNQPQHF. CDR3 sequence (DNA): TGTGCCAGCAGCAGGACAGTCAATCAGCCCCAGCATTTT.